This T cell receptor beta chain was captured in a study of primary melanoma T cells and metastatic recurrence. Findings and limits, study-wide: Combined with tumor thickness, T-cell fraction reportedly beat other histopathological additions.

Profiled with immunoSEQ multiplex PCR; TCRdb holds only in-frame clones, not every one. Of more than 650 clones listed, roughly 79% are singletons. Patients with resected primary melanoma were considered at risk of metastatic recurrence. The germline V gene has CDR1 GTSNPN and CDR2 SVGIG (reference sequence). Germline trimming cut 7 bases from V and 3 bases from J; bases unmatched to any gene: 7. The CDR3 consists of 13 residues. Concerning this clone itself: What it recognizes is unknown.

This chain links TRBV30 with TRBJ1-2; 8 positions agree with TRBD1. Material for sequencing was melanoma tumor tissue. This TCR was sampled from a human donor with melanoma. CDR3 bases: TGTGCCTTTCCATACAGGGGGGACTATGGCTACACCTTC. It is translated as CAFPYRGDYGYTF. Variable domain in full (rest from reference TRBV30 and TRBJ1-2): SQTIHQWPATLVQPVGSPLSLECTVEGTSNPNLYWYRQAAGRGLQLLFYSVGIGQISSEVPQNLSASRPQDRQFILSSKKLLLSDSGFYLCAFPYRGDYGYTFGSGTRLTVV.